What follows is one T cell receptor beta chain and its context. The antigen is unknown. This specimen belongs to a study of CD8 T cells in Susac syndrome. For the study at large: Among the sequenced Susac syndrome patients, roughly 6 had active disease while 8 or 9 were in remission.

CDR1 and CDR2 (germline): SGHTA, FQGTGA. CDR3 length: 15 residues. The trim removed 5 bases at V and 2 bases at J, leaving 8 bases unmatched. Points from the study as a whole: The Susac syndrome CD4+ T cell repertoires displayed no clonal expansion.

It was with random hexamers that roughly 0.5 to 1 ug RNA was reverse transcribed. TCRdb called the immunoSEQ multiplex PCR reads again in MiXCR, with one record for every CDR3 protein. The sample has more than 100,000 distinct CDR3 sequences, just over 95% seen once. This sequence originates from a human donor with Susac syndrome. The gene calls are TRBV7-3 and TRBJ2-5, with 7 bases identical to TRBD2. The sample taken for sequencing was CD4+ T cells from PBMCs. CDR3 protein: CASSRSGTTQETQYF. CDR3 sequence (DNA): TGTGCCAGCAGCCGGTCCGGGACTACTCAAGAGACCCAGTACTTC.